Below are 4 T cell receptor beta chains sequenced from a single sample in a study of naive and memory T cell subsets. General study findings and limits: Especially in CD8 cells, naive repertoires contained a few larger clonotypes, possibly CD45RA-re-expressing memory cells.

Two oligonucleotides, mixed equimolar, formed the beta constant-region primer covering TRBC1 and TRBC2. Ligated cDNA was amplified by four rounds of PCR with nested alpha and beta constant-region primers and SP2. TCRdb fed the UMI-ligation and nested PCR reads into MiXCR, producing one record per CDR3 protein. The data contain 150,000 or so distinct CDR3 sequences, over 20% of them singletons. Antigens for these TCRs are unknown. The sequencing sample was made of naive CD4+ T cells from blood. The source of these receptors is a human donor in good health.

This clonotype was recorded a few times. The chain couples TRBV20-1 to TRBJ2-1; no clear D. Germline V gene sequence: CDR1 DFQATT, CDR2 SNEGSKA (reference sequence). The CDR3 has 15 residues. V shed 0 bases and J shed 6 bases, with 15 bases lying between them. The CDR3 loop is CSARDSLKSPNEQFF. Written as DNA, the CDR3 is TGCAGTGCTAGAGACAGTCTAAAGTCCCCCAATGAGCAGTTCTTC.

The V and J genes are TRBV28 and TRBJ2-7; D is undetermined. The CDR3 covers 12 residues. The ends were cut back, 2 bases at V and 5 bases at J, with 7 bases in the middle. Germline V CDR1 and CDR2: MDHEN, SYDVKM. The CDR3 is CASSLVQNEQYF. In nucleotides, the CDR3 is TGTGCCAGCAGTTTAGTACAGAACGAGCAGTACTTC.

This clonotype was recorded a few times. V gene TRBV29-1 combines with J gene TRBJ2-1, with 9 nucleotides matching TRBD1. With 8 bases clipped from V and 6 bases from J, the junction kept 8 bases outside the gene matches. CDR3 length: 13 residues. Looked up from germline, CDR1 is SQVTM and CDR2 is ANQGSEA. The CDR3 DNA sequence: TGCAGCTCCCACAGGGGGCAGGGCAATGAGCAGTTCTTC. It translates to CSSHRGQGNEQFF.

This clonotype was recorded at least ten times. The chain joins TRBV28 to TRBJ1-5, with D perhaps matching TRBD1 (6 bases). The CDR3 sequence is 15 residues long. V gave up 4 bases and J gave up 6 bases, with 16 bases separating them. The germline CDR1 and CDR2 sequences are MDHEN and SYDVKM. CDR3: CASSSPTGPGQPQHF. In DNA, the CDR3 is TGTGCCAGCAGTTCCCCGACAGGTCCGGGTCAGCCCCAGCATTTT.